This T cell receptor (beta chain) stems from a study of early T cells in non-severe SARS-CoV-2 infection. The wider study: Chains were not paired, and sequencing was done on bulk RNA from unsorted whole blood.

The table lists this clonotype with many counts. Its specificity is unknown. The germline V and J ends were trimmed by 0 bases and 7 bases, with 11 bases remaining between them. The CDR3 is 14 residues long. Germline lookup yields CDR1 SGHDT and CDR2 YYEEEE. Unique molecular identifier tags were affixed to discrete cDNA molecules. TCRdb reanalysed the 5' RACE reads using MiXCR and keeps one entry per CDR3 protein. The sample yields 20,000 to 30,000 distinct CDR3 sequences, around 3.9% seen once. Study conclusions and caveats: Matches to VDJdb favored anti-spike CD8 responses and missed private and CD4 specificities.

Material for sequencing was whole blood. This sequence originates from an adult who was a healthcare worker with PCR-confirmed SARS-CoV-2 infection or an uninfected control (not recorded which). V and J are TRBV5-6 and TRBJ1-5; unclear D gene. CDR3 in DNA: TGTGCCAGCAGCTTGGGCCCCGGGGAGCAGCCCCAGCATTTT. The encoded protein is CASSLGPGEQPQHF.